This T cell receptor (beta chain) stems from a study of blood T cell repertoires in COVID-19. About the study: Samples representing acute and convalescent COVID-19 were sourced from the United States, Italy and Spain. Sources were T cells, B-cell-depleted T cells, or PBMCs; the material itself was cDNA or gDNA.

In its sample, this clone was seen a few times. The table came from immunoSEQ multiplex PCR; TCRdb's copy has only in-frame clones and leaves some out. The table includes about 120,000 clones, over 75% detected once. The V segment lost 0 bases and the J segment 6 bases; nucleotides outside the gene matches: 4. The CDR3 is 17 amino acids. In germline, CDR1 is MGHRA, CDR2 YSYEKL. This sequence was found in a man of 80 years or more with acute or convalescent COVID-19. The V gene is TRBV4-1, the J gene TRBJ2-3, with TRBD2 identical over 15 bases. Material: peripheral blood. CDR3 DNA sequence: TGCGCCAGCAGCCAAGACGGGACTAGCGGGGGGTGGGATACGCAGTATTTT. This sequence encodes CASSQDGTSGGWDTQYF.